This T cell receptor (beta chain) was captured by sequencing in a study of T cell repertoires in cytomegalovirus infection. Study information: As its CMV epitopes, the study selected recently identified HLA-C-restricted and well-studied HLA-B-restricted targets. Study results and caveats: There were HLA-C-restricted CMV-specific TCR beta clonotypes dominating the ex vivo response.

Germline V gives CDR1 SGHDT, CDR2 YYEEEE. The CDR3 sequence is 12 residues long. Trimming removed 1 base at V and 8 bases at J, with 9 bases between. The table lists this clonotype with a count of one. Its antigen is as yet unknown. TCRdb re-analysed the reads in MiXCR, keeping a single row per CDR3 protein. The data contain about 920,000 distinct CDR3 sequences, around 32% of them singletons. The receptor was isolated from a human donor in good health (CMV status not recorded). Some clones in this sample may be carry-over from other donors' samples. The chain combines TRBV5-6 with TRBJ1-1, with a weak D call TRBD1 (6 bases). The source material was cultured CD8+ T cells from PBMCs, sampled from culture after CMV antigen stimulation. Here the CDR3 reads CASSLRQGEAFF. The CDR3 nucleotides are TGTGCCAGCAGCTTGAGGCAGGGGGAAGCTTTCTTT.